This TCR beta chain was identified in a study of T cells after yellow fever vaccination. 5'RACE template switching produced TCR cDNA carrying a universal primer site and UMIs. TCRdb reanalysed the 5' RACE reads using MiXCR and keeps one entry per CDR3 protein. The sample shows approximately 350,000 distinct CDR3 sequences, 11% of them seen only once. The ends were cut back, 2 bases at V and 0 bases at J, with 13 bases in the middle. Germline loops: CDR1 MGHRA, CDR2 YSYEKL. CDR3 length: 16 amino acids. V usage is TRBV4-1 and J usage is TRBJ1-1; D is unresolved. This sequence originates from a man aged 18 to 30 who received the YFV17D yellow fever vaccine. This specimen was PBMCs, taken on the day of the first yellow fever vaccination. The CDR3 loop is CASSQRTSAVNTEAFF. CDR3 DNA sequence: TGCGCCAGCAGCCAAAGAACCTCCGCGGTGAACACTGAAGCTTTCTTT.